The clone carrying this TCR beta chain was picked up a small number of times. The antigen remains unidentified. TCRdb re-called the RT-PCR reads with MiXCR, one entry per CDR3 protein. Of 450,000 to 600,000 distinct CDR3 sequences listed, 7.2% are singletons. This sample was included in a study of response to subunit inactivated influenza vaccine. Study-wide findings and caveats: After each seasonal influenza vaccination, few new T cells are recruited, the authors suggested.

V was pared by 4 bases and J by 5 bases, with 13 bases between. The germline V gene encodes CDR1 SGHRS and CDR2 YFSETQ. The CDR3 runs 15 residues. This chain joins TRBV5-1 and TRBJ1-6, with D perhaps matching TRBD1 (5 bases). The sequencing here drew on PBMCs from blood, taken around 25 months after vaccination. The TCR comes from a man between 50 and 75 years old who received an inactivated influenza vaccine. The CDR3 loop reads CASSAGQGDNSPLHF. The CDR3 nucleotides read TGCGCCAGCAGCGCCGGTCAGGGCGATAATTCACCCCTCCACTTT.